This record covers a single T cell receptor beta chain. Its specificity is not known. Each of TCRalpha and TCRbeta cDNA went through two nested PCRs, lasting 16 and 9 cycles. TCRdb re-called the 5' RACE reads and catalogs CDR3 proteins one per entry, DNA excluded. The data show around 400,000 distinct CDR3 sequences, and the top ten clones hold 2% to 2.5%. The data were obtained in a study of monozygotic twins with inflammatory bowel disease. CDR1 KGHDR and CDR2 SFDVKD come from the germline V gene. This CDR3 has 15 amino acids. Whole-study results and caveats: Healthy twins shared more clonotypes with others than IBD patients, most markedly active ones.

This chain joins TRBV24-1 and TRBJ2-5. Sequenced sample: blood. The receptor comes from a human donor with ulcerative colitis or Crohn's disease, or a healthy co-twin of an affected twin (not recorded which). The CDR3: CATSDDQGIRETQYF.